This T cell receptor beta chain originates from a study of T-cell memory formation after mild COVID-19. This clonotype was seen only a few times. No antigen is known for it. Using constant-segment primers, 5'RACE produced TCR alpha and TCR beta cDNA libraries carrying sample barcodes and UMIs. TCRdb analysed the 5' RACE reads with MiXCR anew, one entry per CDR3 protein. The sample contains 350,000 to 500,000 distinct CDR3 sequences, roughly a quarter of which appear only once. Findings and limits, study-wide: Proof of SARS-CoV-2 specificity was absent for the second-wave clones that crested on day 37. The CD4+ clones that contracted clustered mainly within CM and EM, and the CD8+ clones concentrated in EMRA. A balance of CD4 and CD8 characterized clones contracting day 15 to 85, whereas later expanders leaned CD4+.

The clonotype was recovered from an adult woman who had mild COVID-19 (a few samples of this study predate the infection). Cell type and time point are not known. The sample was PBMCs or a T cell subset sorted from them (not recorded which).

CDR3 nucleotides: TGTGCCAGCAGCTTAGATCCCCCTGTTTCACCCCTCCACTTT. Translating it yields CASSLDPPVSPLHF. The chain recombines TRBV7-9 with TRBJ1-6; the D is unclear. This CDR3 region has 14 residues. Germline values: CDR1 SEHNR, CDR2 FQNEAQ (reference sequence). Trimming took 1 base from V and 9 from J, leaving 10 bases between them.